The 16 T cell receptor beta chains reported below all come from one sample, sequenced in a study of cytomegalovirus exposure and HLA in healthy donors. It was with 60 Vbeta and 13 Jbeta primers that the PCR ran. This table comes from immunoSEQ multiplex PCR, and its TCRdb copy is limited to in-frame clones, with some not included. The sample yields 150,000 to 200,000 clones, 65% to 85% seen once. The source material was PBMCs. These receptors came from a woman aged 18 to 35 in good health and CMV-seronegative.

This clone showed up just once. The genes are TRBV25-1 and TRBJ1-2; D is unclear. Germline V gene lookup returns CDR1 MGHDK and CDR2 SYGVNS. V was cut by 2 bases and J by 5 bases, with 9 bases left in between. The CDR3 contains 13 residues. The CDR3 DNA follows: TGTGCCAGCAGTGAACGAGCCCTTTATGGCTACACCTTC. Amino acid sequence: CASSERALYGYTF.

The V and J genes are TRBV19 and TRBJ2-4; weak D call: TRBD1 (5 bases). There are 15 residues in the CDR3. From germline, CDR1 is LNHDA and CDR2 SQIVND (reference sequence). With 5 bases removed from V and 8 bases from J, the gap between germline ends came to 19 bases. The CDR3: CASSPYDSTLDIQYF. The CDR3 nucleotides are TGTGCCAGTAGTCCCTACGACAGCACCCTTGACATTCAGTACTTC.

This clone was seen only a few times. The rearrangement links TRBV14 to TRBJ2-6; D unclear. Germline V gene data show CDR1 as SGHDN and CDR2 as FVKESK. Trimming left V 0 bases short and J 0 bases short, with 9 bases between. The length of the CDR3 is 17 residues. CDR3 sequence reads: CASSQDLLSSGANVLTF. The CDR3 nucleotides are TGTGCCAGCAGCCAAGATTTGCTCAGCTCTGGGGCCAACGTCCTGACTTTC.

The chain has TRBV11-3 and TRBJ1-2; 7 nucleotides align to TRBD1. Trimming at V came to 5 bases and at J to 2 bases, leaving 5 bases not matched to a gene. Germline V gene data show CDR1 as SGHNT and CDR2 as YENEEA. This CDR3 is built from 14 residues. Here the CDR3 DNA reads TGTGCCAGCAGCCCACGACAGGGAAACTATGGCTACACCTTC. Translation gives CASSPRQGNYGYTF.

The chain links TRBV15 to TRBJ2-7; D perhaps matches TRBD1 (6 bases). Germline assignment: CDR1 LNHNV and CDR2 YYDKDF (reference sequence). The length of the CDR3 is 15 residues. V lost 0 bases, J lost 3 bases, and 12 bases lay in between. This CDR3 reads CATSRDPGALYEQYF. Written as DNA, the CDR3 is TGTGCCACCAGCAGAGATCCAGGGGCACTCTACGAGCAGTACTTC.

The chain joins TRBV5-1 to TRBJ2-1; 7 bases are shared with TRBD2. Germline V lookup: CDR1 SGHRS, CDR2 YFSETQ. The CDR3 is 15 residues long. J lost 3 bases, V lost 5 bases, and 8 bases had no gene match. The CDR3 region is CASRPGLDFYNEQFF. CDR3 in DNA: TGCGCCAGCAGGCCTGGACTAGATTTCTACAATGAGCAGTTCTTC.

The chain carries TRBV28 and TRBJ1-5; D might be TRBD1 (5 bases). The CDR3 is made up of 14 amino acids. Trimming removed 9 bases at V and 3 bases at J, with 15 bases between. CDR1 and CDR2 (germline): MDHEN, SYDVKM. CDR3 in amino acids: CASAWGVFNQPQHF. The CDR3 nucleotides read TGTGCCAGTGCTTGGGGGGTCTTCAATCAGCCCCAGCATTTT. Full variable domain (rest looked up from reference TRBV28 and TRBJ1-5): DVKVTQSSRYLVKRTGEKVFLECVQDMDHENMFWYRQDPGLGLRLIYFSYDVKMKEKGDIPEGYSVSREKKERFSLILESASTNQTSMYLCASAWGVFNQPQHFGDGTRLSIL.

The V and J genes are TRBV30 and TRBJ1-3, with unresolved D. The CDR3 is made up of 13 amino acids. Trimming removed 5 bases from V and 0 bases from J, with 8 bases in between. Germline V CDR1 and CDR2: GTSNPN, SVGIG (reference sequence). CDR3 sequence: CAWGRASGNTIYF. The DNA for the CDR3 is TGTGCCTGGGGGAGGGCCTCTGGAAACACCATATATTTT.

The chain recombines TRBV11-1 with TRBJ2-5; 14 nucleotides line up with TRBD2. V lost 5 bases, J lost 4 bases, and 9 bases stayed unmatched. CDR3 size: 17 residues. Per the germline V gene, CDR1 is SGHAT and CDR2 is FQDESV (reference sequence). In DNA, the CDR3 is TGTGCCAGCAGCGGCGGGACTAGCGGGAGTCTAGGAGAGACCCAGTACTTC. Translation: CASSGGTSGSLGETQYF.

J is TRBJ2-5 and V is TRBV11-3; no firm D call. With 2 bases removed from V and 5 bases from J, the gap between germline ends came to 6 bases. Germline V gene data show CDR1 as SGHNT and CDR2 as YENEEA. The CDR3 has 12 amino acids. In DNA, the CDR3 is TGTGCCAGCAGCTTAAATAGTGAGACCCAGTACTTC. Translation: CASSLNSETQYF.

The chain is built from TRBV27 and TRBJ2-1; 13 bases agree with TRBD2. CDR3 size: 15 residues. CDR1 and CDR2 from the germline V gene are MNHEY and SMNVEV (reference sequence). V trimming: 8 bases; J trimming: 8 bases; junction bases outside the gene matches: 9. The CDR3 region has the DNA TGTGCCAGCGGCTTACTAGCGGGAGGGGGAGATGAGCAGTTCTTC. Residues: CASGLLAGGGDEQFF.

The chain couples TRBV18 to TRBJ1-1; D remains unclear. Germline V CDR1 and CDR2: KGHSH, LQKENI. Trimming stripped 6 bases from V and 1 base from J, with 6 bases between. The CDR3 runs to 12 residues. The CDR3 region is CASSSGNTEAFF. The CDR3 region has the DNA TGTGCCAGCTCCTCGGGGAACACTGAAGCTTTCTTT.

The CDR3 region is CASSLGVRGNYGYTF. The CDR3 region has the DNA TGTGCCAGCAGTTTAGGGGTTCGAGGGAACTATGGCTACACCTTC. The V and J genes are TRBV28 and TRBJ1-2; no reliable D call. This CDR3 has 15 amino acids. V lost 2 bases, J lost 2 bases, and 12 bases lay in between. Germline V gives CDR1 MDHEN, CDR2 SYDVKM.

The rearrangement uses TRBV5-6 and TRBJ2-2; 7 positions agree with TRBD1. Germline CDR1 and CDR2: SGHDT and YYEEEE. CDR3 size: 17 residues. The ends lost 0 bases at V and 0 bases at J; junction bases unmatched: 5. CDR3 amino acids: CASSLAGDRTNTGELFF. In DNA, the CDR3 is TGTGCCAGCAGCTTGGCTGGGGACAGAACGAACACCGGGGAGCTGTTTTTT.

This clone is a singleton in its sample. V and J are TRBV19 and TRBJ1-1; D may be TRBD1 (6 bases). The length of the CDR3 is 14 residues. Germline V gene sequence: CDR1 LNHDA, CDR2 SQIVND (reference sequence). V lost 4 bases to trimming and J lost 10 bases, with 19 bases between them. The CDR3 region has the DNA TGTGCCAGTAGTACCCAAACAGGGATTGATGGAGCTTTCTTT. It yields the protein CASSTQTGIDGAFF.

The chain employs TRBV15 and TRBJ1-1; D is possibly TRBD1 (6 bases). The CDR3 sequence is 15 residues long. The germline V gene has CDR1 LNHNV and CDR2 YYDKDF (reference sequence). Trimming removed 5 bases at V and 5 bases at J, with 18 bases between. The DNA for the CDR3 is TGTGCCACCAGCCCCTCGGCTGGGGGCAGGACTGAAGCTTTCTTT. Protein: CATSPSAGGRTEAFF.